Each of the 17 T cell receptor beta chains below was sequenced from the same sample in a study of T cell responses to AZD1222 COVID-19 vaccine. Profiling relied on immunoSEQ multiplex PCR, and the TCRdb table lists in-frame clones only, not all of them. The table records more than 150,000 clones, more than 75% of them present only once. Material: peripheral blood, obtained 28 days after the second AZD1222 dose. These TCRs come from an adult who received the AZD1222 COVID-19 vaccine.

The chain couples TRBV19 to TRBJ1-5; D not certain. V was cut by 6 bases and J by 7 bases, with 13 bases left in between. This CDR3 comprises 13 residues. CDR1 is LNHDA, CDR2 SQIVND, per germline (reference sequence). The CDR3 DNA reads TGTGCCAGTAGCGATAGCTGGGCGCAGCCCCAGCATTTT. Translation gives CASSDSWAQPQHF.

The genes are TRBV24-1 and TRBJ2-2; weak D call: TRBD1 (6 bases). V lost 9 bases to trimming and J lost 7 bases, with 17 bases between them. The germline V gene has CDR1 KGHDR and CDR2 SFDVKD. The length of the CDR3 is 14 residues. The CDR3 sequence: CATGGNRASGELFF. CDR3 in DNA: TGTGCCACCGGAGGAAACAGGGCTAGCGGGGAGCTGTTTTTT.

The CDR3 here is CASIPFQGAEAFF. The CDR3 DNA sequence: TGTGCCAGCATACCATTTCAGGGGGCTGAAGCTTTCTTT. This chain uses TRBV12-3 or TRBV12-4 with TRBJ1-1; 7 bases map to TRBD1. V dropped 7 bases and J dropped 6; count of bases not matched to a gene: 8. The CDR3 is 13 amino acids.

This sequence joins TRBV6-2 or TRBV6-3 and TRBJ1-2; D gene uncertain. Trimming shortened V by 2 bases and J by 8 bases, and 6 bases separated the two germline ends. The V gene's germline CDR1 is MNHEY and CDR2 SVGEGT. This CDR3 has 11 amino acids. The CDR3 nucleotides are TGTGCCAGCAGTTACCCCTCCGGCTACACCTTC. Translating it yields CASSYPSGYTF.

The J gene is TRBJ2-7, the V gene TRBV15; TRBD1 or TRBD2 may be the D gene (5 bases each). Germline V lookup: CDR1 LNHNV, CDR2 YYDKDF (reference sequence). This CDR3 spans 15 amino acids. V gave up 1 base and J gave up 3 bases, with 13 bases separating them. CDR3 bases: TGTGCCACCAGCAGAGGTCTTGGGGCGGGCTACGAGCAGTACTTC. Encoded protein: CATSRGLGAGYEQYF.

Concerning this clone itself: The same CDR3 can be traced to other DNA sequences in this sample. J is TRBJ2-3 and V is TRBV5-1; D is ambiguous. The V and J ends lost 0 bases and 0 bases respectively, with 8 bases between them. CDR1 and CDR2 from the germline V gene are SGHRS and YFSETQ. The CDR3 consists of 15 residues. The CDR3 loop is CASSLAGPSTDTQYF. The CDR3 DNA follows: TGCGCCAGCAGCTTGGCGGGCCCTAGCACAGATACGCAGTATTTT.

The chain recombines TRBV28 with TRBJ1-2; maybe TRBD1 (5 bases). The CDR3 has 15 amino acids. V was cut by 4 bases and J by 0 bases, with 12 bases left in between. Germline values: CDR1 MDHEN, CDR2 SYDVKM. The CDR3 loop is CASSSLPGANYGYTF. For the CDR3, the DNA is TGTGCCAGCAGTTCCCTCCCGGGGGCTAACTATGGCTACACCTTC.

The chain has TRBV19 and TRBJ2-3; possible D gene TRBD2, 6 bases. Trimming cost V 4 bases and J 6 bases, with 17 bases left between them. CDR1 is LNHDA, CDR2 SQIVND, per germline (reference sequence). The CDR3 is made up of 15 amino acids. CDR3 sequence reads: CASSTAGTVGDTQYF. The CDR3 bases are TGTGCCAGTAGTACCGCGGGGACGGTTGGCGATACGCAGTATTTT. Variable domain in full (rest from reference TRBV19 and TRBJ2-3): DGGITQSPKYLFRKEGQNVTLSCEQNLNHDAMYWYRQDPGQGLRLIYYSQIVNDFQKGDIAEGYSVSREKKESFPLTVTSAQKNPTAFYLCASSTAGTVGDTQYFGPGTRLTVL.

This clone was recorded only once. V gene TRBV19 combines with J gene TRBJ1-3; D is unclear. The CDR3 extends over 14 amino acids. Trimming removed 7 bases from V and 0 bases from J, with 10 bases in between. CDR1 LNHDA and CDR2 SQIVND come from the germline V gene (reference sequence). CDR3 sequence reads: CASTSGYSGNTIYF. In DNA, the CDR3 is TGTGCCAGTACCTCGGGCTACTCTGGAAACACCATATATTTT.

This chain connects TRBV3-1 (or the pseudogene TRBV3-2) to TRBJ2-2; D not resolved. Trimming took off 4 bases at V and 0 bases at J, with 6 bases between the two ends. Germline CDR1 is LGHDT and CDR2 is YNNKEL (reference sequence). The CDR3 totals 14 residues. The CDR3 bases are TGTGCCAGCAGCCTTGTGTCGAACACCGGGGAGCTGTTTTTT. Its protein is CASSLVSNTGELFF.

CDR3: CASTTLQGSNQPQHF. CDR3 coding DNA: TGTGCCAGCACCACTCTACAAGGGAGCAATCAGCCCCAGCATTTT. The rearrangement links TRBV6-5 to TRBJ1-5, with unresolved D. This CDR3 spans 15 amino acids. V shed 7 bases and J shed 1 base, with 14 bases lying between them. Germline CDR1 is MNHEY and CDR2 is SVGAGI.

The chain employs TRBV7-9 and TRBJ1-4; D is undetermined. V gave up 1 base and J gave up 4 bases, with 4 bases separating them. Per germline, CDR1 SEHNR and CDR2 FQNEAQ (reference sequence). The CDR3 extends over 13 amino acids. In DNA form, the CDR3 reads TGTGCCAGCAGCTTAGGGTTTAATGAAAAACTGTTTTTT. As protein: CASSLGFNEKLFF.

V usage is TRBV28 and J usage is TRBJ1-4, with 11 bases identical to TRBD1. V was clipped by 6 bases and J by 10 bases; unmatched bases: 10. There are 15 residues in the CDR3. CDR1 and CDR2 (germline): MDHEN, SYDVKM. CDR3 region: CASSQEWGQGGKLFF. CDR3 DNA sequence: TGTGCCAGCAGCCAAGAATGGGGACAGGGGGGAAAACTGTTTTTT.

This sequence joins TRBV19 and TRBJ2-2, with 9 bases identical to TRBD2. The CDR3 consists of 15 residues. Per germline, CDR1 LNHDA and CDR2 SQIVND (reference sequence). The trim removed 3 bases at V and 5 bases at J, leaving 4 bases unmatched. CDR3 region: CASSISSGGTGELFF. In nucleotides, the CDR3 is TGTGCCAGTAGTATTTCAAGCGGGGGGACCGGGGAGCTGTTTTTT.

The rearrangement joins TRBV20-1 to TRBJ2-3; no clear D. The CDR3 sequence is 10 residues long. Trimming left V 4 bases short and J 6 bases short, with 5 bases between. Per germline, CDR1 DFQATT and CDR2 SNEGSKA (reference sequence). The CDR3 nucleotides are TGCAGTGCTATGGGGGATACGCAGTATTTT. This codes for CSAMGDTQYF.

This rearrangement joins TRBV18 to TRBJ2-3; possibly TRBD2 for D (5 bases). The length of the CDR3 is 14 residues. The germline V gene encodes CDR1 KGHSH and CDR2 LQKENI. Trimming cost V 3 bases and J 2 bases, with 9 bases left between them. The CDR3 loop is CASSPVLDTDTQYF. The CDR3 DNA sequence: TGTGCCAGCTCACCGGTACTAGACACAGATACGCAGTATTTT.

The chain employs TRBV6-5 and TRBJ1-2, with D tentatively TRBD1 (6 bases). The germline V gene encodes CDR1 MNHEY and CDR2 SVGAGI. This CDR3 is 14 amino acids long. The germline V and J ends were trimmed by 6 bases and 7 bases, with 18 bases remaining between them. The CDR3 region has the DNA TGTGCCAGCAGCCTGGGTGGGGACATTAGTGGCTACACCTTC. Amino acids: CASSLGGDISGYTF.